This TCR beta chain stems from a study of blood T cell repertoires in COVID-19. Turning to the study itself: Whether acute or convalescent, the COVID-19 samples came from the United States, Italy and Spain.

Produced via immunoSEQ multiplex PCR; TCRdb's table is partial and in-frame only. In the table there are roughly 250,000 clones, 82% of which are singletons. Germline V gives CDR1 SGHTA, CDR2 FQGNSA. V was clipped by 6 bases and J by 5 bases; unmatched bases: 9. The CDR3 sequence is 15 residues long. The sequence came from a woman aged 70-85 years with acute or convalescent COVID-19. Source material: peripheral blood. The genes are TRBV7-2 and TRBJ2-5; 10 nucleotides line up with TRBD1. The CDR3 bases are TGTGCCAGCAGTTTTGCTGGGACAGGGGCCGAGACCCAGTACTTC. Translating gives CASSFAGTGAETQYF.